These 10 T cell receptor beta chains came from one sample sequenced in a study of cytomegalovirus exposure and HLA in healthy donors. The PCR had 60 Vbeta and 13 Jbeta primers. Some clones are missing from TCRdb's copy, which holds only in-frame ones; the method was immunoSEQ multiplex PCR. The table has 150,000 to 200,000 clones, 78% seen once. The sequenced sample was PBMCs. The receptors stem from a woman in her twenties or thirties in good health and CMV-seropositive.

V is TRBV7-9 and J is TRBJ1-6; TRBD1 aligns across 9 bases. The CDR3 is 15 residues long. The germline V gene encodes CDR1 SEHNR and CDR2 FQNEAQ (reference sequence). V shed 11 bases and J 5 bases; nucleotides not matched to a gene: 10. The CDR3: CAATGTGRDNSPLHF. DNA for the CDR3: TGTGCCGCGACGGGGACAGGGCGCGATAATTCACCCCTCCACTTT.

V gene TRBV7-6 combines with J gene TRBJ1-6; D is ambiguous. V lost 4 bases and J lost 6, with 16 bases in between. CDR3 length: 16 amino acids. CDR1 is SGHVS, CDR2 FNYEAQ, per germline. This chain's CDR3 is CASSSEAGSINSPLHF. The DNA for the CDR3 is TGTGCCAGCAGCTCCGAGGCGGGTTCTATTAATTCACCCCTCCACTTT.

This clone was seen once. This sequence joins TRBV6-5 and TRBJ2-1; 10 positions match TRBD2. The CDR3 length is 15 residues. V lost 4 bases to trimming and J lost 2 bases; unmatched junction nucleotides: 2. Germline V gene sequence: CDR1 MNHEY, CDR2 SVGAGI. The CDR3 nucleotides are TGTGCCAGCAGTTTTACTAGCGGGGCCTACAATGAGCAGTTCTTC. Protein product: CASSFTSGAYNEQFF.

The J gene is TRBJ2-7, the V gene TRBV4-1, with 10 bases aligning to TRBD2. The CDR3 totals 15 residues. J was trimmed by 3 bases and V by 1 base; bases with no gene match: 3. Per germline, CDR1 MGHRA and CDR2 YSYEKL. As DNA, the CDR3 is TGCGCCAGCAGCCAAGGGACTAGCGGATACTACGAGCAGTACTTC. It is translated as CASSQGTSGYYEQYF.

The chain joins TRBV7-9 to TRBJ2-7, with 8 bases lining up with TRBD2. This CDR3 contains 13 residues. The germline CDR1 and CDR2 sequences are SEHNR and FQNEAQ (reference sequence). Trimming removed 5 bases from V and 3 bases from J; junction bases left unmatched: 3. The CDR3: CASSGTSHYEQYF. Here the CDR3 DNA reads TGTGCCAGCAGCGGGACTAGTCACTACGAGCAGTACTTC. Full variable domain (remainder filled in from reference TRBV7-9 and TRBJ2-7): DTGVSQNPRHKITKRGQNVTFRCDPISEHNRLYWYRQTLGQGPEFLTYFQNEAQLEKSRLLSDRFSAERPKGSFSTLEIQRTEQGDSAMYLCASSGTSHYEQYFGPGTRLTVT.

The V and J genes are TRBV29-1 and TRBJ2-3; D unclear. The CDR3 covers 12 residues. Deletions cut 7 bases from V and 2 bases from J, with 10 bases between. Per the germline V gene, CDR1 is SQVTM and CDR2 is ANQGSEA. The CDR3 region is CSGQRNTDTQYF. For the CDR3, the DNA is TGCAGCGGACAACGGAACACAGATACGCAGTATTTT.

The chain joins TRBV7-3 to TRBJ2-2, with D hard to call. The V end was cut by 7 bases, the J end by 6 bases, with 15 bases between. The CDR3 spans 14 residues. Germline CDR1 and CDR2: SGHTA and FQGTGA. The CDR3 bases are TGTGCCAGCATGAGGCTTGAGGCCCCCGGGGAGCTGTTTTTT. Residues: CASMRLEAPGELFF.

V is TRBV6-5 and J is TRBJ2-7, with a possible D match to TRBD1 (6 bases). The CDR3 sequence is 14 residues long. V gave up 2 bases and J gave up 3 bases, with 11 bases separating them. Germline V gene lookup returns CDR1 MNHEY and CDR2 SVGAGI. DNA of the CDR3: TGTGCCAGCAGTTACCGACAGGATTACTACGAGCAGTACTTC. Residues: CASSYRQDYYEQYF.

The genes are TRBV9 and TRBJ2-7; 7 nucleotides match TRBD2. V trimming: 2 bases; J trimming: 2 bases; junction bases outside the gene matches: 7. CDR3 size: 15 residues. The V gene's germline CDR1 is SGDLS and CDR2 YYNGEE. The chain's CDR3 is CASSVRGSTPYEQYF. The CDR3 coding sequence is TGTGCCAGCAGCGTCCGCGGGAGTACCCCCTACGAGCAGTACTTC. Variable domain in full (rest from reference TRBV9 and TRBJ2-7): DSGVTQTPKHLITATGQRVTLRCSPRSGDLSVYWYQQSLDQGLQFLIQYYNGEERAKGNILERFSAQQFPDLHSELNLSSLELGDSALYFCASSVRGSTPYEQYFGPGTRLTVT.

The chain links TRBV5-8 to TRBJ1-5; possibly TRBD1 for D (6 bases). CDR1 is SGHTS, CDR2 YDEGEE, per germline. There are 19 residues in the CDR3. Trimming removed 6 bases from V and 0 bases from J, with 25 bases in between. CDR3 amino acids: CASKLPPTGRTNSNQPQHF. The CDR3 DNA reads TGTGCCAGCAAGTTGCCCCCGACAGGACGTACTAATAGCAATCAGCCCCAGCATTTT.